This T cell receptor (beta chain) comes out of a study of T cell responses to AZD1222 COVID-19 vaccine. The CDR3 has 12 amino acids. CDR1 is SGHRS and CDR2 is YFSETQ in the germline V gene. Trimming pared 6 bases from V and 1 base from J, leaving 7 bases between. Only in-frame clones appear in the TCRdb table, and some are missing; sequencing was by immunoSEQ multiplex PCR. The table shows about 69,000 clones, with around four fifths occurring only once. This chain links TRBV5-1 with TRBJ2-5; D is undetermined. This clonotype was sampled from an adult who received the AZD1222 COVID-19 vaccine. The sample in question was peripheral blood, obtained 28 days after the second AZD1222 dose. The DNA of the CDR3 is TGCGCCAGCACCGCCACCCAAGAGACCCAGTACTTC. Translated: CASTATQETQYF.